The clone carrying this TCR beta chain was seen more than once but under ten times. Its antigen is not identified. The data are from a study of spatial heterogeneity in lung cancer. Study-wide context: Mean representation of each unique TCR and UMI combination in the raw reads exceeded 8.5 occurrences.

Time point specified: sample taken at primary tumor resection. In each case, whole RNA from tumor, nontumor lung or frozen PBMC was sequenced unsorted. Donation came from over 60 patients with untreated early-stage non-small cell lung cancer. Each CDR3 protein is one row after TCRdb ran MiXCR on the 5' RACE reads. Of about 5,100 distinct CDR3 sequences in the sample, approximately 24% were seen once. Between the trimmed V and J ends, which lost 4 bases and 7 bases, there was a span of 17 bases. Germline V gene lookup returns CDR1 MDHEN and CDR2 SYDVKM. The CDR3 extends over 15 amino acids. The study's findings and limits: Ubiquitous expanded tumor TCRs appeared in blood more at resection than follow-up.

This material consisted of PBMCs, taken at surgery. V usage is TRBV28 and J usage is TRBJ1-5; possible D gene TRBD1, 5 bases. The clonotype comes from a male donor with early-stage non-small cell lung cancer. The CDR3 sequence: CASSSNAGGYQPQHF. The CDR3 region has the DNA TGTGCCAGCAGTTCCAATGCCGGGGGATACCAGCCCCAGCATTTT.